This is a list of T cell receptor beta chains from one sample in a study of blood T cells in healthy people across ages. TCRdb itself ran the 5' RACE reads through MiXCR, one entry per CDR3 protein. The table has roughly 700,000 distinct CDR3 sequences, around 32% seen once; the top ten hold just over 15%. The sequencing sample was made of blood. These receptors were taken from an elderly woman in good health. Each CDR3 is given with its conserved first and last residue. Fields, in order: D gene, clone size, J gene, V gene, CDR3 DNA, CDR3 protein. The D gene is left open where the match is weak. Clone sizes are given selectively: once, few, many, or a class where the clone is expanded.

d_gene: TRBD2; abundance: .; j_gene: TRBJ2-2; v_gene: TRBV7-6; CDR3nt: TGTGCCAGCAGCTCCACCTGGAGTAGCGGGGCGAACACCGGGGAGCTGTTTTTT; CDR3aa: CASSSTWSSGANTGELFF
d_gene: .; abundance: .; j_gene: TRBJ1-4; v_gene: TRBV7-6; CDR3nt: TGTGCCAGCAGCCCTGACTATGAAAAACTGTTTTTT; CDR3aa: CASSPDYEKLFF
d_gene: .; abundance: .; j_gene: TRBJ2-2; v_gene: TRBV9; CDR3nt: TGTGCCAGCAGCGTAGCGGCGGGGGCGACGAACACCGGGGAGCTGTTTTTT; CDR3aa: CASSVAAGATNTGELFF
d_gene: .; abundance: few; j_gene: TRBJ2-2; v_gene: TRBV30; CDR3nt: TGTGCCAGGGGGACAACCGGGGAGCTGTTTTTT; CDR3aa: CARGTTGELFF
d_gene: .; abundance: .; j_gene: TRBJ1-2; v_gene: TRBV4-1; CDR3nt: TGCGCCAGCAGCCCCGGATCAGGGACGAGGGGCTACACCTTC; CDR3aa: CASSPGSGTRGYTF
d_gene: .; abundance: .; j_gene: TRBJ1-2; v_gene: TRBV4-2; CDR3nt: TGTGCCAGCAGCCAATTTACGGGCGCCTATGGCTACACCTTC; CDR3aa: CASSQFTGAYGYTF
d_gene: TRBD1; abundance: many; j_gene: TRBJ2-3; v_gene: TRBV9; CDR3nt: TGTGCCAGCAGCGTAGGGACGACAGGGATAGGAGATACGCAGTATTTT; CDR3aa: CASSVGTTGIGDTQYF
d_gene: .; abundance: .; j_gene: TRBJ2-4; v_gene: TRBV5-1; CDR3nt: TGCACCAGCAGCTGGTGGGCCCATGGGGACATTCAGTACTTC; CDR3aa: CTSSWWAHGDIQYF
d_gene: TRBD1; abundance: many; j_gene: TRBJ2-7; v_gene: TRBV20-1; CDR3nt: TGCAGTGCTGAAGGGACAGGGGGCTCCTACGAGCAGTACTTC; CDR3aa: CSAEGTGGSYEQYF
d_gene: .; abundance: .; j_gene: TRBJ2-1; v_gene: TRBV6-1; CDR3nt: TGTGCCAGCAGACTAAGAGGAGTAGAGGTTGAGCAGTTCTTC; CDR3aa: CASRLRGVEVEQFF
d_gene: TRBD2; abundance: .; j_gene: TRBJ2-7; v_gene: TRBV7-3; CDR3nt: TGTGCCAGCAGCTTAAACGGACTAGCGGGCGAGCAGTACTTC; CDR3aa: CASSLNGLAGEQYF
d_gene: .; abundance: many; j_gene: TRBJ2-7; v_gene: TRBV6-1; CDR3nt: TGTGCCAGCAGACTCGCGGGCTACGAGCAGTACTTC; CDR3aa: CASRLAGYEQYF
d_gene: .; abundance: many; j_gene: TRBJ2-7; v_gene: TRBV20-1; CDR3nt: TGCAGTGCTAGTGGCGAGGCTATCACCTACGAGCAGTACTTC; CDR3aa: CSASGEAITYEQYF
d_gene: .; abundance: .; j_gene: TRBJ1-4; v_gene: TRBV7-9; CDR3nt: TGTGCCAGCAGCTTTCCGTCAATGGGGGAAAAACTGTTTTTT; CDR3aa: CASSFPSMGEKLFF
d_gene: .; abundance: few; j_gene: TRBJ1-1; v_gene: TRBV25-1; CDR3nt: TGTGCCAGCAGACGCGTCGCTGAAGCTTTCTTT; CDR3aa: CASRRVAEAFF
d_gene: .; abundance: many; j_gene: TRBJ2-5; v_gene: TRBV20-1; CDR3nt: TGCAGTGCTTCAAAGACGGTCCAAGAGACCCAGTACTTC; CDR3aa: CSASKTVQETQYF
d_gene: .; abundance: few; j_gene: TRBJ2-5; v_gene: TRBV30; CDR3nt: TGTGCCTGGAGTGTCTCACCCGGGGGAGAGACCCAGTACTTC; CDR3aa: CAWSVSPGGETQYF
d_gene: TRBD2; abundance: many; j_gene: TRBJ2-2; v_gene: TRBV27; CDR3nt: TGTGCCAGCAGTCTAGCGGCCACCGGGGAGCTGTTTTTT; CDR3aa: CASSLAATGELFF
d_gene: .; abundance: .; j_gene: TRBJ1-2; v_gene: TRBV6-5; CDR3nt: TGTGCCAGCAGTTACACGGCTAACTATGGCTACACCTTC; CDR3aa: CASSYTANYGYTF
d_gene: TRBD1; abundance: .; j_gene: TRBJ1-4; v_gene: TRBV6-6; CDR3nt: TGTGCCAGCTCCAACAGGGGGCCTGAAAAACGGTTTTTT; CDR3aa: CASSNRGPEKRFF
d_gene: .; abundance: .; j_gene: TRBJ1-1; v_gene: TRBV6-1; CDR3nt: TGTGCCAGCAGCCAAGGACAGCGCACTGAAGCTTTCTTT; CDR3aa: CASSQGQRTEAFF
d_gene: .; abundance: few; j_gene: TRBJ1-1; v_gene: TRBV5-1; CDR3nt: TGCGCCAGCAGCCCCATGGCGGGGGCGCGGGACACTGAAGCTTTCTTT; CDR3aa: CASSPMAGARDTEAFF
d_gene: TRBD2; abundance: many; j_gene: TRBJ2-3; v_gene: TRBV7-9; CDR3nt: TGTGCCAGCAGACTAGCGGGGGGGACAGATACGCAGTATTTT; CDR3aa: CASRLAGGTDTQYF
d_gene: .; abundance: many; j_gene: TRBJ2-3; v_gene: TRBV20-1; CDR3nt: TGCAGTGCTACCTCACCGACTAGTCTCGCAGATACGCAGTATTTT; CDR3aa: CSATSPTSLADTQYF
d_gene: .; abundance: .; j_gene: TRBJ2-7; v_gene: TRBV5-1; CDR3nt: TGCGCCAGCAGCCCGACTGCGGGACGGTACGAGCAGTACTTC; CDR3aa: CASSPTAGRYEQYF
d_gene: .; abundance: few; j_gene: TRBJ1-2; v_gene: TRBV6-6; CDR3nt: TGTGCCAGCAGGGGCCTTTCTTATGGCTACACCTTC; CDR3aa: CASRGLSYGYTF
d_gene: TRBD2; abundance: once; j_gene: TRBJ2-3; v_gene: TRBV12-3/TRBV12-4; CDR3nt: TGTGCCAGCAGCCCCGGAGCGGGAGAATCAGATACGCAGTATTTT; CDR3aa: CASSPGAGESDTQYF
d_gene: .; abundance: many; j_gene: TRBJ2-7; v_gene: TRBV27; CDR3nt: TGTGCCAGCAGTTTATCGCACAGGGACCCCTACGAGCAGTACTTC; CDR3aa: CASSLSHRDPYEQYF
d_gene: TRBD1; abundance: .; j_gene: TRBJ1-1; v_gene: TRBV20-1; CDR3nt: TGCAGTGCTATAGGACAGGGCGCCACTGAAGCTTTCTTT; CDR3aa: CSAIGQGATEAFF
d_gene: .; abundance: many; j_gene: TRBJ2-3; v_gene: TRBV4-1; CDR3nt: TGCGCCAGCAGCCATCACACTAGCACAGATACGCAGTATTTT; CDR3aa: CASSHHTSTDTQYF
d_gene: .; abundance: .; j_gene: TRBJ1-3; v_gene: TRBV7-2; CDR3nt: TGTGCCAGCAGCTTGGGCACAGGGATCTCTGGAAACACCATATATTTT; CDR3aa: CASSLGTGISGNTIYF
d_gene: .; abundance: .; j_gene: TRBJ2-7; v_gene: TRBV11-2; CDR3nt: TGTGCCAGCAGCCCGCGGGGACGGGTTGGGGGCGAGCAGTACTTC; CDR3aa: CASSPRGRVGGEQYF
d_gene: .; abundance: .; j_gene: TRBJ2-2; v_gene: TRBV5-1; CDR3nt: TGCGCCAGCAGTCGGGACGAAGCGAACACCGGGGAGCTGTTTTTT; CDR3aa: CASSRDEANTGELFF
d_gene: TRBD1; abundance: many; j_gene: TRBJ2-7; v_gene: TRBV28; CDR3nt: TGTGCCAGCAGTCCCACAGGGGGCGGGTACGAGCAGTACTTC; CDR3aa: CASSPTGGGYEQYF
d_gene: .; abundance: .; j_gene: TRBJ2-5; v_gene: TRBV11-3; CDR3nt: TGTGCCAGCAGTTACACGACGGGACGGGGGCAGTACTTC; CDR3aa: CASSYTTGRGQYF
d_gene: .; abundance: .; j_gene: TRBJ1-1; v_gene: TRBV5-1; CDR3nt: TGCGCCAGCAGCTTAACAGGGTCGGGCACTGAAGCTTTCTTT; CDR3aa: CASSLTGSGTEAFF
d_gene: .; abundance: many; j_gene: TRBJ1-2; v_gene: TRBV12-3/TRBV12-4; CDR3nt: TGTGCCAGCAGTTTAGTAGTGGGCTATGGCTACACCTTC; CDR3aa: CASSLVVGYGYTF
d_gene: .; abundance: many; j_gene: TRBJ2-5; v_gene: TRBV7-3; CDR3nt: TGTGCCAGCAGCGCGACCTGGGGAGCCCAAGAGACCCAGTACTTC; CDR3aa: CASSATWGAQETQYF
d_gene: .; abundance: few; j_gene: TRBJ1-2; v_gene: TRBV20-1; CDR3nt: TGCAGTGCTAGACGTATACTAAACCGGGATCCTACTTCAGGGGGCTACACCTTC; CDR3aa: CSARRILNRDPTSGGYTF
d_gene: TRBD1; abundance: .; j_gene: TRBJ1-1; v_gene: TRBV9; CDR3nt: TGTGCCAGCAGCGGGACAGGGGTATGGGGCACTGAAGCTTTCTTT; CDR3aa: CASSGTGVWGTEAFF
d_gene: TRBD2; abundance: many; j_gene: TRBJ2-3; v_gene: TRBV7-2; CDR3nt: TGCGCCAGCAGGCTAGCGGGGGGCGCAGATACGCAGTATTTT; CDR3aa: CASRLAGGADTQYF
d_gene: .; abundance: .; j_gene: TRBJ2-3; v_gene: TRBV7-8; CDR3nt: TGTGCCAGCAGCTGTTCCAGCGCAGGCACAGAAACGCAGTATTTT; CDR3aa: CASSCSSAGTETQYF
d_gene: TRBD2; abundance: many; j_gene: TRBJ2-7; v_gene: TRBV5-1; CDR3nt: TGCGCCAGCAGCGTTACTAGCGGGGGGACCTCCTACGAGCAGTACTTC; CDR3aa: CASSVTSGGTSYEQYF
d_gene: .; abundance: few; j_gene: TRBJ1-2; v_gene: TRBV25-1; CDR3nt: TGTGCCAGCAGTGCCGGACCTAGCTATGGCTACACCTTC; CDR3aa: CASSAGPSYGYTF
d_gene: .; abundance: many; j_gene: TRBJ2-2; v_gene: TRBV5-1; CDR3nt: TGCGCCAGCAGCTACCAGGGGAACACCGGGGAGCTGTTTTTT; CDR3aa: CASSYQGNTGELFF
d_gene: TRBD2; abundance: many; j_gene: TRBJ2-1; v_gene: TRBV10-3; CDR3nt: TGTGCCATCAAAGCGGGGACCTACAATGAGCAGTTCTTC; CDR3aa: CAIKAGTYNEQFF
d_gene: .; abundance: many; j_gene: TRBJ2-3; v_gene: TRBV5-6; CDR3nt: TGTGCCAGCAGCTTGGGACCGCCCGGACCAGATACGCAGTATTTT; CDR3aa: CASSLGPPGPDTQYF
d_gene: TRBD1; abundance: many; j_gene: TRBJ2-1; v_gene: TRBV28; CDR3nt: TGTGCCAGCAGTTTCCGACAGGGTTTTTACAATGAGCAGTTCTTC; CDR3aa: CASSFRQGFYNEQFF
d_gene: TRBD2; abundance: many; j_gene: TRBJ2-3; v_gene: TRBV20-1; CDR3nt: TGCAGTGCTAGACGCTGGCGGGGGGGCCGATACACAGATACGCAGTATTTT; CDR3aa: CSARRWRGGRYTDTQYF
d_gene: TRBD1; abundance: many; j_gene: TRBJ2-7; v_gene: TRBV2; CDR3nt: TGTGCCAGCACTAGACAGGGTTTGACGACCGAGCAGTACTTC; CDR3aa: CASTRQGLTTEQYF
d_gene: .; abundance: many; j_gene: TRBJ1-2; v_gene: TRBV7-2; CDR3nt: TGTGCCAGCACCAAATCTGCGTCTAACTATGGCTACACCTTC; CDR3aa: CASTKSASNYGYTF
d_gene: TRBD2; abundance: .; j_gene: TRBJ2-3; v_gene: TRBV5-1; CDR3nt: TGCGCCAGTGGGACTAGCCGGGGGACAGATACGCAGTATTTT; CDR3aa: CASGTSRGTDTQYF
d_gene: .; abundance: .; j_gene: TRBJ2-3; v_gene: TRBV29-1; CDR3nt: TGCAGCGTTGATGGTCTCACAGATACGCAGTATTTT; CDR3aa: CSVDGLTDTQYF
d_gene: .; abundance: many; j_gene: TRBJ2-1; v_gene: TRBV12-3/TRBV12-4; CDR3nt: TGTGCCAGCAGTCCACCGGGGTACCCACGAAACAATGAGCAGTTCTTC; CDR3aa: CASSPPGYPRNNEQFF
d_gene: TRBD1; abundance: many; j_gene: TRBJ2-5; v_gene: TRBV5-1; CDR3nt: TGCGCCAGCAGCTTTCGACAGGGGCCTGAGACCCAGTACTTC; CDR3aa: CASSFRQGPETQYF